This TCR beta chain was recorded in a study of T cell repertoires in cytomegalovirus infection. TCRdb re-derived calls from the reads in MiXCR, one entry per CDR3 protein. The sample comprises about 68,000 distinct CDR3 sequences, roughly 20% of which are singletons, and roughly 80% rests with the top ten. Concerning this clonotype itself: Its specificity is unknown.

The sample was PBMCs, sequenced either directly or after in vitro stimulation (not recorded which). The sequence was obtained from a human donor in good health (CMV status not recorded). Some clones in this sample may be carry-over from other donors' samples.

CDR3 in DNA: TGCAGCGTGACGGACAGGCTGGATTACAATGAGCAGTTCTTC. Protein: CSVTDRLDYNEQFF. The V call is TRBV29-1, the J call TRBJ2-1; 7 nucleotides line up with TRBD1. Trimming cost V 6 bases and J 4 bases; bases outside gene matches: 9. The CDR3 loop spans 14 amino acids. In germline, CDR1 is SQVTM, CDR2 ANQGSEA.